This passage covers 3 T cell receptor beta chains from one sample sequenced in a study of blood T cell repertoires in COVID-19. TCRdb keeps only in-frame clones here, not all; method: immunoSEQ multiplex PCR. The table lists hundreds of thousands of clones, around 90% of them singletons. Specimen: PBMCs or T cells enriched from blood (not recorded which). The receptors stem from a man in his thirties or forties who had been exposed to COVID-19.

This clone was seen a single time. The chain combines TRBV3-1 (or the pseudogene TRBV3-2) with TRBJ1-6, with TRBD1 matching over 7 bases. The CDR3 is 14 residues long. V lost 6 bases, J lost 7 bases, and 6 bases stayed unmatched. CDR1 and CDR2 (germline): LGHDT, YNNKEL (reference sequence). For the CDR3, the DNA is TGTGCCAGCAGTTCCCGGGACAGAAATTCACCCCTCCACTTT. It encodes CASSSRDRNSPLHF.

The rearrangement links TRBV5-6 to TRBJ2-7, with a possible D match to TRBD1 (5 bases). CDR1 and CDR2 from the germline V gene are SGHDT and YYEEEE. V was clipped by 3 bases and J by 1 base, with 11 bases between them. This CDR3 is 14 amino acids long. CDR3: CASSSPTVSYEQYF. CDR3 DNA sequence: TGTGCCAGCAGCTCGCCGACAGTTTCCTACGAGCAGTACTTC.

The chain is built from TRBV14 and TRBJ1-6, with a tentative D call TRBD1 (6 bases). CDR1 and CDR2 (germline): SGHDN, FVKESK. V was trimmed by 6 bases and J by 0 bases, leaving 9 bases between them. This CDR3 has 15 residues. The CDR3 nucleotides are TGTGCCAGCAGTGGGACAAGCTCCTATAATTCACCCCTCCACTTT. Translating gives CASSGTSSYNSPLHF.